The sequence of this T cell receptor beta chain was determined in a study of blood T cell repertoires in COVID-19. Overall study: Acute-phase and convalescent COVID-19 samples originated in the United States, Italy and Spain. T cells, B-cell-depleted T cells, or PBMCs supplied cDNA or gDNA.

Germline loops: CDR1 SNHLY, CDR2 FYNNEI. Losses at the gene ends were 6 bases for V and 6 bases for J; bases not matched to a gene: 13. The CDR3 has 16 residues. This clone was seen only once. Followed over time, Seattle patients had been enrolled while infection was active. In the original analysis: Reference gene primer amplification yielded estimated nucleated cell counts. Produced via immunoSEQ multiplex PCR; TCRdb's table is partial and in-frame only. For V, J and clone size, that table is used; D and trimming come from the DNA. The repertoire includes around 170,000 clones, around 80% of them detected once, and about an eighth sits in the top ten.

Material: peripheral blood. The sequence derives from an elderly woman with COVID-19, enrolled during active disease. The chain links TRBV2 to TRBJ1-1; 10 nucleotides align to TRBD1. For the CDR3, the DNA is TGTGCCAGCAGAATTCAGATGGGACAGGGGATGGCTGAAGCTTTCTTT. This translates into CASRIQMGQGMAEAFF. Complete variable domain (other parts from reference TRBV2 and TRBJ1-1): EPEVTQTPSHQVTQMGQEVILRCVPISNHLYFYWYRQILGQKVEFLVSFYNNEISEKSEIFDDQFSVERPDGSNFTLKIRSTKLEDSAMYFCASRIQMGQGMAEAFFGQGTRLTVV.